This T cell receptor (beta chain) was identified during a study of shared clonotypes between healthy human individuals. This clone was found once. The antigen is undetermined. Study observations and caveats: Shared clonotypes across all four donors exceeded non-shared ones in generation probability.

Per germline, CDR1 SNHLY and CDR2 FYNNEI. The V end was cut by 10 bases, the J end by 7 bases, with 16 bases between. This CDR3 comprises 12 residues. Recent acute infections and vaccinations were absent in the healthy HIV-negative adult donors. Sequencing used immunoSEQ multiplex PCR; TCRdb keeps in-frame clones, though not all of them. In the table there are about 2.4 million clones, more than 85% of which are singletons. This receptor was identified in a man aged 18 to 29 in good health. Some clones in this sample may be carry-over from other donors' samples. V is TRBV2 and J is TRBJ1-1, with D perhaps matching TRBD1 (5 bases). The sequenced sample consisted of naive CD4+ T cells from PBMCs. Subset indicated: CD45RA+ positively selected. This CDR3 is CATQGGALEAFF. The CDR3 nucleotides read TGTGCCACCCAGGGCGGGGCCCTTGAAGCTTTCTTT.